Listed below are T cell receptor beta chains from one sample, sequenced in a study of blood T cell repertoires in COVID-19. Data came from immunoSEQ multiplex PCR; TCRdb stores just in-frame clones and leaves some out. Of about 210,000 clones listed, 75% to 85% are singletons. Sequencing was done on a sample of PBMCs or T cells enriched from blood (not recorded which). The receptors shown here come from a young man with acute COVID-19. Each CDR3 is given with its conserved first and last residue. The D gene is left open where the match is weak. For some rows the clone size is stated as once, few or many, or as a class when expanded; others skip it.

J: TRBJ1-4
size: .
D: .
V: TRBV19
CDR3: CASSMVKEIRNEKLFF
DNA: TGTGCCAGTAGTATGGTGAAAGAGATAAGAAATGAAAAACTGTTTTTT

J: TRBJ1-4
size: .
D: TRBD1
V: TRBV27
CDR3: CASSFSVPGTGTEKLFF
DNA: TGTGCCAGCAGTTTTTCAGTTCCCGGGACAGGGACCGAAAAACTGTTTTTT

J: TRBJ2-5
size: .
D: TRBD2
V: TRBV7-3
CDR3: CASSPRGGYQETQYF
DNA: TGTGCCAGCAGCCCTCGGGGGGGGTATCAAGAGACCCAGTACTTC

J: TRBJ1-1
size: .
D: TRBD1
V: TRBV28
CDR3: CASSWDRSYMNTEAFF
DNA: TGTGCCAGCAGTTGGGACAGAAGTTATATGAACACTGAAGCTTTCTTT

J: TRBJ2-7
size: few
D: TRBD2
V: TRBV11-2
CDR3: CASSLVLAGAYEQYF
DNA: TGTGCCAGCAGCTTAGTTCTAGCGGGGGCCTACGAGCAGTACTTC

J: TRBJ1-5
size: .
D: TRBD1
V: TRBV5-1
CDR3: CASSLGDRGLGQPQHF
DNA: TGCGCCAGCAGCTTGGGGGACAGGGGGCTGGGTCAGCCCCAGCATTTT

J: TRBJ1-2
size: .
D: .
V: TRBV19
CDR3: CASSTYYGYTF
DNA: TGTGCCAGTAGTACATACTATGGCTACACCTTC

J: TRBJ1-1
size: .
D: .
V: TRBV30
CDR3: CAWRVNGNTEAFF
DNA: TGTGCCTGGAGGGTCAACGGGAACACTGAAGCTTTCTTT

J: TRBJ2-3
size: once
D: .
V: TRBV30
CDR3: CAWSERFTDTQYF
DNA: TGTGCCTGGAGCGAGCGGTTCACAGATACGCAGTATTTT

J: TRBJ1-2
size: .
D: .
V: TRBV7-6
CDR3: CASSTPGDSRGYTF
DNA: TGTGCCAGCAGCACCCCGGGAGACTCGAGGGGCTACACCTTC

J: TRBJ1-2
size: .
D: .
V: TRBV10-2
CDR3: CASRETANYGYTF
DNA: TGCGCCAGCAGAGAGACAGCTAACTATGGCTACACCTTC

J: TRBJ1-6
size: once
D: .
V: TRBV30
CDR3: CAWSPIDKNNSPLHF
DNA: TGTGCCTGGAGTCCGATAGACAAGAATAATTCACCCCTCCACTTT

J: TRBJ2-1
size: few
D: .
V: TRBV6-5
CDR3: CASSQGPLYNEQFF
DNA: TGTGCCAGTTCTCAGGGTCCCCTCTACAATGAGCAGTTCTTC

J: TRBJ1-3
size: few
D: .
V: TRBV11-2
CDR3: CASSLEPRGSGNTIYF
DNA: TGTGCCAGCAGCTTAGAGCCCCGGGGGTCTGGAAACACCATATATTTT

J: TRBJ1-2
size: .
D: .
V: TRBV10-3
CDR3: CAISESRGTYYGYTF
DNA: TGTGCCATCAGTGAGTCCAGGGGCACTTACTATGGCTACACCTTC

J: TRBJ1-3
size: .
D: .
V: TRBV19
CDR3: CASTRKGRDFSGNTIYF
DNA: TGTGCCAGTACCCGGAAGGGTAGGGACTTCTCTGGAAACACCATATATTTT

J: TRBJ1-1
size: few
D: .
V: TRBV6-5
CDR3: CASSYSDKGRYTEAFF
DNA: TGTGCCAGCAGCTACTCGGACAAAGGGAGGTACACTGAAGCTTTCTTT

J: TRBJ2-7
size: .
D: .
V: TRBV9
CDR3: CASSPRRSNSYEQYF
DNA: TGTGCCAGCAGCCCTCGTCGGAGTAATTCCTACGAGCAGTACTTC

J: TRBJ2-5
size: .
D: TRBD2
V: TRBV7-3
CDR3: CASSLTGGETQYF
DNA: TGTGCCAGCAGCTTAACCGGGGGGGAGACCCAGTACTTC

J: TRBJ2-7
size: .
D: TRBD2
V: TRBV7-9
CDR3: CASSLEGGSHEQYF
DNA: TGTGCCAGCAGCTTAGAAGGCGGGAGCCACGAGCAGTACTTC

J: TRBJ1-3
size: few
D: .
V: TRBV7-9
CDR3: CASSPDGRGSSRNTIYF
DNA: TGTGCCAGCAGCCCTGACGGGAGGGGGAGTTCCCGAAACACCATATATTTT

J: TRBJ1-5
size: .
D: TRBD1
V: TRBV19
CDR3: CASSDRAGSNQPQHF
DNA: TGTGCCAGTAGTGACAGGGCGGGCAGCAATCAGCCCCAGCATTTT

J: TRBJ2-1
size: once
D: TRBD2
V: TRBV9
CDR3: CASSFGLAGGYNEQFF
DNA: TGTGCCAGCAGCTTCGGACTAGCGGGGGGATACAATGAGCAGTTCTTC

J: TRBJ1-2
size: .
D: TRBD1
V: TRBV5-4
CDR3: CASSGTGAGGNYGYTF
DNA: TGTGCCAGCAGCGGGACAGGGGCGGGGGGTAACTATGGCTACACCTTC

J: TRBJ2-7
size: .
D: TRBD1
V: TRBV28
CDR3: CASRGTGGSYEQYF
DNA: TGTGCCAGCAGGGGGACAGGGGGCTCCTACGAGCAGTACTTC

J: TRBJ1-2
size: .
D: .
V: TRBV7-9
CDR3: CASSSGQNYGYTF
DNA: TGTGCCAGCAGCTCCGGACAGAACTATGGCTACACCTTC

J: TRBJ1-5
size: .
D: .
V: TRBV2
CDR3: CASSDAGFYQPQHF
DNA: TGTGCCAGCAGTGATGCCGGTTTCTATCAGCCCCAGCATTTT

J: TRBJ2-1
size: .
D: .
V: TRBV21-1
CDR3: CATRRGRTEQFF
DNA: TGTGCCACTAGACGAGGGCGTACGGAGCAGTTCTTC

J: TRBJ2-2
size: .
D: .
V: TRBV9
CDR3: CASSGPGGDNTGELFF
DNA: TGTGCCAGCAGCGGTCCCGGGGGAGATAACACCGGGGAGCTGTTTTTT

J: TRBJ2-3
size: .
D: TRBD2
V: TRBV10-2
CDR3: CASSAPGLAGGDTQYF
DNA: TGCGCCAGCAGTGCCCCGGGACTAGCGGGGGGGGATACGCAGTATTTT

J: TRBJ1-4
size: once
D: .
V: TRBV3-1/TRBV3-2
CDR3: CASSQEMGGTNEKLFF
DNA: TGTGCCAGCAGCCAAGAAATGGGGGGTACTAATGAAAAACTGTTTTTT

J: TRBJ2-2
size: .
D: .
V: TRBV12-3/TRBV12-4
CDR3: CASRRRDTGELFF
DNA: TGTGCCAGCAGGCGCAGGGACACCGGGGAGCTGTTTTTT

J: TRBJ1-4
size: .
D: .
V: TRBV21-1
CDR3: CASSRRPRVAQFF
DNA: TGTGCCAGCAGCAGGAGGCCGAGGGTGGCTCAGTTTTTT

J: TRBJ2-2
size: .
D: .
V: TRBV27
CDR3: CASSRGTGELFF
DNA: TGTGCCAGCAGTCGAGGGACCGGGGAGCTGTTTTTT

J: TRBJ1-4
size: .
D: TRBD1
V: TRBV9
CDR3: CASSAGQGRTNEKLFF
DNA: TGTGCCAGCAGCGCGGGACAGGGGAGAACTAATGAAAAACTGTTTTTT

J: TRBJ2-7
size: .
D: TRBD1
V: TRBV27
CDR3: CASSTNRGRFSYEQYF
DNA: TGTGCCAGCAGTACCAACAGGGGGCGGTTCTCCTACGAGCAGTACTTC

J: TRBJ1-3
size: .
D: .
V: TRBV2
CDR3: CASSELGRGLGNTIYF
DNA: TGTGCCAGCAGTGAATTGGGAAGGGGATTGGGAAACACCATATATTTT

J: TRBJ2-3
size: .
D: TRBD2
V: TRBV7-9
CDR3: CASSPGLAGGPRTDTQYF
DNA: TGTGCCAGCAGCCCCGGACTAGCGGGGGGGCCAAGGACAGATACGCAGTATTTT

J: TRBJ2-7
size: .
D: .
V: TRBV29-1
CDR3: CSTQAGPYEQYF
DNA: TGCAGCACCCAAGCGGGCCCCTACGAGCAGTACTTC

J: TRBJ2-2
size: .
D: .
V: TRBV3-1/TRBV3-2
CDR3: CASSHFTGTDTGELFF
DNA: TGTGCCAGCAGCCATTTTACAGGGACGGACACCGGGGAGCTGTTTTTT

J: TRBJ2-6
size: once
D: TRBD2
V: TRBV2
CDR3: CASTLKGGFSGANVLTF
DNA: TGTGCCAGCACCCTCAAGGGAGGGTTCTCTGGGGCCAACGTCCTGACTTTC

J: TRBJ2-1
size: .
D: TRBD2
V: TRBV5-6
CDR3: CASSHTSGLYNEQFF
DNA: TGTGCCAGCAGCCACACTAGCGGCCTGTACAATGAGCAGTTCTTC

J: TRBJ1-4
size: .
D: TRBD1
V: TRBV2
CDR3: CASKIEGAEKLFF
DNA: TGTGCCAGCAAAATAGAGGGGGCCGAAAAACTGTTTTTT

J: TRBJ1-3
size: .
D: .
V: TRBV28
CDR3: CASSAGHSGNTIYF
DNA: TGTGCCAGTAGCGCTGGGCACTCTGGAAACACCATATATTTT

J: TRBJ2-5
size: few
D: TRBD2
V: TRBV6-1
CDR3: CASSDFSGGAETQYF
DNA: TGTGCCAGCAGTGATTTTAGCGGGGGGGCCGAGACCCAGTACTTC

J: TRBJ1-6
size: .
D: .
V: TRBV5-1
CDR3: CASSLDRGFSSPLHF
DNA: TGCGCCAGCAGCTTGGATCGGGGGTTTAGCTCACCCCTCCACTTT

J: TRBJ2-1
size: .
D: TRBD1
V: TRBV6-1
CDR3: CASSEVDRGGYNEQFF
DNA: TGTGCCAGCAGTGAAGTCGACAGGGGGGGGTACAATGAGCAGTTCTTC

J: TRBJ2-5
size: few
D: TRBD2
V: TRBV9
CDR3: CASSVGASGLIETQYF
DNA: TGTGCCAGCAGCGTAGGAGCTAGCGGCCTGATTGAGACCCAGTACTTC

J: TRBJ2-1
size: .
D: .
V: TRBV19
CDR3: CASSIVSESSYNEQFF
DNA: TGTGCCAGTAGTATAGTATCGGAGAGCTCCTACAATGAGCAGTTCTTC

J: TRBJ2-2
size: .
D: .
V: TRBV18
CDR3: CASSLKRGTGELFF
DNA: TGTGCCAGCTCATTAAAACGGGGCACCGGGGAGCTGTTTTTT

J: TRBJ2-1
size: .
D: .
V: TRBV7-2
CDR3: CASSYDAGNEQFF
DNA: TGTGCCAGCAGCTATGACGCGGGCAATGAGCAGTTCTTC

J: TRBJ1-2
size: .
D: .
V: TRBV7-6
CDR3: CASSSHVDYGYTF
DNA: TGTGCCAGCAGCTCACATGTGGACTATGGCTACACCTTC

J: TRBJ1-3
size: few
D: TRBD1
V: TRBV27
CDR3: CASSFGQGLDTIYF
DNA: TGTGCCAGCAGTTTCGGACAGGGGTTGGACACCATATATTTT

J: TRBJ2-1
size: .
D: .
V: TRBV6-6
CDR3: CASNERSYNEQFF
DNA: TGTGCCAGCAACGAACGGTCCTACAATGAGCAGTTCTTC

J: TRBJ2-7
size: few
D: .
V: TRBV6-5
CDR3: CASDPGEFRYEQYF
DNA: TGTGCCAGCGACCCGGGAGAATTTCGCTACGAGCAGTACTTC

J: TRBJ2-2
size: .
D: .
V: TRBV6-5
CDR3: CASSYEQGGTGELFF
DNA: TGTGCCAGCAGTTACGAACAGGGTGGCACCGGGGAGCTGTTTTTT

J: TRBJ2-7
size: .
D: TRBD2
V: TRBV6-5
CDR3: CASTPGAGVGEQYF
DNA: TGTGCCAGCACCCCCGGGGCGGGGGTCGGAGAGCAGTACTTC

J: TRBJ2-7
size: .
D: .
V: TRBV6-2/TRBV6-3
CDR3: CASTYGLEASEQYF
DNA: TGTGCCAGCACTTACGGACTGGAGGCCTCCGAGCAGTACTTC

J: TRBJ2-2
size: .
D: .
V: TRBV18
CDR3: CASSPDFWAGELFF
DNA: TGTGCCAGCTCACCAGACTTCTGGGCCGGGGAGCTGTTTTTT

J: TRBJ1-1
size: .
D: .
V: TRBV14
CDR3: CASSRMGGGTEAFF
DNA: TGTGCCAGCAGCCGTATGGGTGGGGGGACTGAAGCTTTCTTT